This T cell receptor beta chain emerged from a study of blood T cells in healthy people across ages. Study conclusions and caveats: Greater diversity and more naive CD4+ cells were seen in long-lived donors than in aged donors. What prevented conclusive comparison of naive and antigen-experienced cells was that PBMCs were unsorted.

On this clonotype itself: What it recognizes is unknown.

The CDR3 consists of 13 residues. V lost 3 bases and J lost 8; bases outside the gene matches: 5. Looked up from germline, CDR1 is LGHDT and CDR2 is YNNKEL (reference sequence). A second PCR of about 7 to 11 cycles used a sample-barcoded 5' primer and a J-beta primer mix. TCRdb re-analysed the 5' RACE reads in MiXCR, keeping a single row per CDR3 protein. This table holds roughly 1.9 million distinct CDR3 sequences, 39% found once. Sequenced input: blood. This TCR was recovered from a human donor in good health. This sequence joins TRBV3-1 and TRBJ1-2; 8 bases match TRBD1. CDR3 nucleotides: TGTGCCAGCAGCCAGGCCAGACAGGGGGGCTACACCTTC. It yields the protein CASSQARQGGYTF.